The sequence of this T cell receptor (beta chain) was determined in a study of Ad26.COV2.S vaccination and SARS-CoV-2 variants. Overall study: The authors gave Ad26.COV2.S intramuscularly, either once or twice 56 days apart.

Study conclusions and caveats: Post-vaccination spike-specific CD8+ and CD4+ T cell responses reportedly had substantial breadth.

As for this clone: Its antigen is unidentified.

Treatment of the sample: roughly 18 received Ad26.COV2.S at low or high dose, single or two shots; about 5 received placebo; per-sample allocation not given. Sampling was done on day 63 after the first vaccine or placebo injection. Donation came from an adult in Boston who was aged 18-55 years. Assay: immunoSEQ multiplex PCR; the TCRdb copy retains only in-frame clones and omits some. The table records approximately 350,000 clones, around 86% of them present only once. The CDR3 is made up of 14 amino acids. Germline lookup yields CDR1 SGHRS and CDR2 YFSETQ. The V end was cut by 7 bases, the J end by 6 bases, with 17 bases between.

The sample in question was peripheral blood, obtained in a trial of Ad26.COV2.S vaccine versus placebo. The chain is built from TRBV5-1 and TRBJ2-1, with D tentatively TRBD2 (5 bases). The TCR sequence derives from a person aged 18-65 years who received the Ad26.COV2.S COVID-19 vaccine or a placebo. The CDR3: CASGQTQRGNEQFF. CDR3 DNA: TGCGCCAGCGGCCAGACTCAACGGGGCAATGAGCAGTTCTTC.